This T cell receptor (beta chain) is drawn from a study of cytomegalovirus exposure and HLA in healthy donors. Whole-study context: There were 85 million or so unique TCRs (from HLA-typed donors) in an early data release. Study outcomes and limitations: Among TCR beta chains of equal frequency, HLA-associated ones were more clonally expanded in a later analysis.

13 Jbeta primers and 60 Vbeta primers were used for the PCR. Method: immunoSEQ multiplex PCR; TCRdb's copy keeps in-frame clones and lacks some. The sample has 150,000 to 200,000 clones, and its top ten clones hold 1.3%. Turning to this clone: Its specificity is not known.

The sequenced sample consisted of PBMCs. The receptor was derived from a woman in her sixties in good health and CMV-seronegative.

CDR3 sequence (DNA): TGCGCCAGCAGCTATGGGACTTCCGAGACCCAGTACTTC. Translation: CASSYGTSETQYF. This chain joins TRBV5-1 and TRBJ2-5, with D possibly TRBD2 on 6 matching bases. Trimming shortened V by 3 bases and J by 5 bases, and 11 bases separated the two germline ends. The germline V gene has CDR1 SGHRS and CDR2 YFSETQ. The CDR3 is 13 amino acids.